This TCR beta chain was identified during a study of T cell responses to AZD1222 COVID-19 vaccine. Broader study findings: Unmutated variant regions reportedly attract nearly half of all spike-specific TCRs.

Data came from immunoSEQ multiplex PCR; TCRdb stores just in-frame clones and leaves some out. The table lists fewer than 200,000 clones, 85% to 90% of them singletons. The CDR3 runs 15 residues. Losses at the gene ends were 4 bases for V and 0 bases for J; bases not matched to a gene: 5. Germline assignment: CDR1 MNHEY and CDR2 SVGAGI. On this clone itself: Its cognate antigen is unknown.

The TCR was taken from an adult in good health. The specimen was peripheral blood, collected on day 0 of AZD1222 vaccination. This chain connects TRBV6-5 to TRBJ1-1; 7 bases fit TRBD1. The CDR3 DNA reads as TGTGCCAGCAGTTGGGGGGACAGATTGAACACTGAAGCTTTCTTT. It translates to CASSWGDRLNTEAFF.